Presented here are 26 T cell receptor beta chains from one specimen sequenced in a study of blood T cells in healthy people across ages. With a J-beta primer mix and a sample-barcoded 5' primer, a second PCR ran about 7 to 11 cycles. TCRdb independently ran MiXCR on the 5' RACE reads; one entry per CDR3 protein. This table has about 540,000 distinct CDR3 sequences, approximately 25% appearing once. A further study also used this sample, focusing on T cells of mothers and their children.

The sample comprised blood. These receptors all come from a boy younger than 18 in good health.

CDR3 sequence reads: CASSFKQYSNYEQYF. CDR3 DNA: TGTGCCAGCAGTTTTAAGCAGTATTCTAACTACGAGCAGTACTTC. The V and J genes are TRBV27 and TRBJ2-7, with D hard to call. The CDR3 consists of 15 residues. V shed 3 bases and J shed 3 bases, with 15 bases lying between them. The germline CDR1 and CDR2 sequences are MNHEY and SMNVEV (reference sequence).

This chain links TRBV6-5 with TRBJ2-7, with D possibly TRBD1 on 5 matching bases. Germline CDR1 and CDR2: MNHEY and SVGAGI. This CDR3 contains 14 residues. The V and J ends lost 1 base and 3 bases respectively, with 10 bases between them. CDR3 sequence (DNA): TGTGCCAGCAGTTACTACGCAGGGTACTACGAGCAGTACTTC. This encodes CASSYYAGYYEQYF.

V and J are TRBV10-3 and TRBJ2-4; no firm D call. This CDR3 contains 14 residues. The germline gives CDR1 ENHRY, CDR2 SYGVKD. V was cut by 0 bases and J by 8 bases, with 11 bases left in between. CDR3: CAISESKSKDIQYF. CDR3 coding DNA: TGTGCCATCAGTGAGTCAAAGTCTAAGGACATTCAGTACTTC.

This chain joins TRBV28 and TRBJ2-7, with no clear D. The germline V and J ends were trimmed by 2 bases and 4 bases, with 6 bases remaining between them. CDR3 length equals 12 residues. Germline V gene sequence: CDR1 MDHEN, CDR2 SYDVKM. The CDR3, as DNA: TGTGCCAGCAGTTTAAAAGGATACGAGCAGTACGTC. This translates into CASSLKGYEQYV.

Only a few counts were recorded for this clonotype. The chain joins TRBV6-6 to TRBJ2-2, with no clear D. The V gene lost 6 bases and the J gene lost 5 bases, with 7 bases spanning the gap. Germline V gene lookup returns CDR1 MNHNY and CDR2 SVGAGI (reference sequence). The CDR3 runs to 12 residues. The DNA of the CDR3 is TGTGCCAGCAGAACCGTTACCGGGGAGCTGTTTTTT. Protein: CASRTVTGELFF.

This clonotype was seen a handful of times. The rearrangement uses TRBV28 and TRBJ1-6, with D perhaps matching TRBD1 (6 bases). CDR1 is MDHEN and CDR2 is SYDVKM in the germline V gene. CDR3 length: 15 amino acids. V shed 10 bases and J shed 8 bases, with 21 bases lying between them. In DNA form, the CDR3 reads TGTGCCACGCAAAAGGCGGGGGGCGGGGATTCACCCCTCCACTTT. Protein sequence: CATQKAGGGDSPLHF.

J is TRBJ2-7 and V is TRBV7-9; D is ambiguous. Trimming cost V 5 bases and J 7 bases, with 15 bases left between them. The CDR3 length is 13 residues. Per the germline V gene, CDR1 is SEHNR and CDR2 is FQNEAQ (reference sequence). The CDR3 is CASSAARVGEQYF. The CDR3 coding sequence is TGTGCCAGCAGCGCAGCAAGGGTAGGGGAGCAGTACTTC.

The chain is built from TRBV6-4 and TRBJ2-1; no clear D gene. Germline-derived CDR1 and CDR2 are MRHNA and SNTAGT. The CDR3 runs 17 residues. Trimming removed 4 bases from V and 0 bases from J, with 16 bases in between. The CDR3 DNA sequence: TGTGCCAGCAGTGCGGGCGATCACCTCAGCTCCTACAATGAGCAGTTCTTC. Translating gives CASSAGDHLSSYNEQFF.

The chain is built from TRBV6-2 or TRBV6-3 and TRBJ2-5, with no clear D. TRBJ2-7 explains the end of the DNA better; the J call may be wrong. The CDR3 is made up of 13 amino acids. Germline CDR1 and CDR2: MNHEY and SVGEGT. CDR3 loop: CASSYFGSGEQYF. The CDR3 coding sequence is TGTGCCAGCAGTTACTTTGGCTCGGGCGAGCAGTACTTC.

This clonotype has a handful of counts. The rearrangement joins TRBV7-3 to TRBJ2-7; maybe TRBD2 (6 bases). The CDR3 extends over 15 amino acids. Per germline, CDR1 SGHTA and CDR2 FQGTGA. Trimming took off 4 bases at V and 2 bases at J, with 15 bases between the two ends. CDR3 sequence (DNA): TGTGCCAGCAGCTGCCGGGACTTGCCCCCCTACGAGCAGTACTTC. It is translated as CASSCRDLPPYEQYF.

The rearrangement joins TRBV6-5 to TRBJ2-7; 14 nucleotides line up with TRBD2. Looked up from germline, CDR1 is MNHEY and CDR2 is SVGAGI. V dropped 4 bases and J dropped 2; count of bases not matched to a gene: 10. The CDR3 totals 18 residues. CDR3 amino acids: CASSSPGLAGVETYEQYF. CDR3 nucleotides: TGTGCCAGCAGTTCCCCGGGACTAGCGGGAGTGGAAACCTACGAGCAGTACTTC.

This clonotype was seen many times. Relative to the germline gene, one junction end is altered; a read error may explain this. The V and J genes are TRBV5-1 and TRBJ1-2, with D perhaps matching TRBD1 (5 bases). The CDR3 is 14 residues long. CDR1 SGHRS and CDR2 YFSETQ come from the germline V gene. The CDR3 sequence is CASSLAPGNYGYTF. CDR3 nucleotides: TGTGCCAGCAGCTTAGCCCCAGGGAACTATGGCTACACCTTC.

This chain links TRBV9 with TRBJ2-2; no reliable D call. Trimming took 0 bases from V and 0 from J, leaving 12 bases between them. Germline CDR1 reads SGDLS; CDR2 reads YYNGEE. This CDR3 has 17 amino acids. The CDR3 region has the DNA TGTGCCAGCAGCGTAGTTACCCTCGAACCGAACACCGGGGAGCTGTTTTTT. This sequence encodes CASSVVTLEPNTGELFF.

This CDR3 is CSVEVTDTQYF. The CDR3, as DNA: TGCAGCGTTGAAGTGACAGATACGCAGTATTTT. This chain links TRBV29-1 with TRBJ2-3; no clear D. V lost 1 base and J 3 bases, leaving 2 bases between the germline ends. Germline CDR1 SQVTM, CDR2 ANQGSEA. This CDR3 comprises 11 residues.

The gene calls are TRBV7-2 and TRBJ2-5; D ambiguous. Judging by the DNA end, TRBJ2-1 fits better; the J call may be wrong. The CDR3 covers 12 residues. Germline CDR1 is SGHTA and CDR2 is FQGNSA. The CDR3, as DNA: TGTGCCAGCAGTGCCATCTGGAATGAGCAGTTCTTC. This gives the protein CASSAIWNEQFF.

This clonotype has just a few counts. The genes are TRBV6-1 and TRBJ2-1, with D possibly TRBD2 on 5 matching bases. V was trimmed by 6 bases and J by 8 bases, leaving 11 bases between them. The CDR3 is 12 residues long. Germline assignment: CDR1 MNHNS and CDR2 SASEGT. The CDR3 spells CASRDTSYEQFF. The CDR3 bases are TGTGCCAGCAGGGATACTAGTTATGAGCAGTTCTTC.

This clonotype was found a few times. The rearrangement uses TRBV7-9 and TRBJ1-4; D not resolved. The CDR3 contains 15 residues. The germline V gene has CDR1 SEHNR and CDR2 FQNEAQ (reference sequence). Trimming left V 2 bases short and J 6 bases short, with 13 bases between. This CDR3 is CASSLSPGPDEKLFF. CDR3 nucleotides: TGTGCCAGCAGCTTATCCCCAGGACCGGATGAAAAACTGTTTTTT.

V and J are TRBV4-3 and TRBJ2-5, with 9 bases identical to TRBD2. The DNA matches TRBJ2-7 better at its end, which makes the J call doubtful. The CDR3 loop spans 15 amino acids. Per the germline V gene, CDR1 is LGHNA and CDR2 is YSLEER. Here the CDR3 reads CASSQEAGGIHEQYF. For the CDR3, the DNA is TGCGCCAGCAGCCAAGAAGCGGGGGGTATCCACGAGCAGTACTTC.

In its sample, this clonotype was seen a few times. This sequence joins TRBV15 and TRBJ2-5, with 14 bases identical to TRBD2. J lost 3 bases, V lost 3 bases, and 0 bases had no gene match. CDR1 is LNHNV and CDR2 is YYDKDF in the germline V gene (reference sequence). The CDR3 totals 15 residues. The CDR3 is CATSRGLAGEETQYF. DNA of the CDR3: TGTGCCACCAGCAGGGGACTAGCGGGGGAAGAGACCCAGTACTTC.

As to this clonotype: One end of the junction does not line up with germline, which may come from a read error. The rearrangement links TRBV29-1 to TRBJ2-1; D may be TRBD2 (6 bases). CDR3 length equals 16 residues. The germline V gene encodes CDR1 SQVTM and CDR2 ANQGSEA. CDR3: CSAEATRMSSCNEQFF. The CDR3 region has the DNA TGCAGCGCAGAGGCGACTAGGATGAGCTCCTGCAATGAGCAGTTCTTC.

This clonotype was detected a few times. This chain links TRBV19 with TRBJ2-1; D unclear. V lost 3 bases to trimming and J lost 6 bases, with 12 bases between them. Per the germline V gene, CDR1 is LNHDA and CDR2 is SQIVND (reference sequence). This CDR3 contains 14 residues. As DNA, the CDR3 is TGTGCCAGTAGTATTACCCCCTCATTCAATGAGCAGTTCTTC. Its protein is CASSITPSFNEQFF.

The CDR3 reads CASQDISSTDTQYF. For the CDR3, the DNA is TGTGCCAGCCAGGACATTTCTAGCACAGATACGCAGTATTTT. This chain joins TRBV7-2 and TRBJ2-3, with a possible D match to TRBD1 (5 bases). The V gene lost 8 bases and the J gene lost 0 bases, with 12 bases spanning the gap. This CDR3 region has 14 residues. Per the germline V gene, CDR1 is SGHTA and CDR2 is FQGNSA.

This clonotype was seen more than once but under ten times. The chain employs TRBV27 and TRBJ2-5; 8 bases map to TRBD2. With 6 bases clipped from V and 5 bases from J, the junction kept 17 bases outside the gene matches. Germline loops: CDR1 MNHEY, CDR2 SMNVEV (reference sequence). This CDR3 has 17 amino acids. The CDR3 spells CASSTSGTSGVGETQYF. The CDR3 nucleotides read TGTGCCAGCAGCACGTCCGGGACTAGTGGGGTAGGGGAGACCCAGTACTTC.

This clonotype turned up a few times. The CDR3 sequence is CASSLDHYLAGYYEQYF. The DNA for the CDR3 is TGTGCCAGCAGTTTAGACCACTATCTAGCGGGGTACTACGAGCAGTACTTC. V usage is TRBV28 and J usage is TRBJ2-7, with 9 bases that match TRBD2. Trimming at V came to 2 bases and at J to 3 bases, leaving 11 bases not matched to a gene. CDR1 is MDHEN, CDR2 SYDVKM, per germline. CDR3 size: 17 residues. The whole variable domain, filled in from reference TRBV28 and TRBJ2-7, reads DVKVTQSSRYLVKRTGEKVFLECVQDMDHENMFWYRQDPGLGLRLIYFSYDVKMKEKGDIPEGYSVSREKKERFSLILESASTNQTSMYLCASSLDHYLAGYYEQYFGPGTRLTVT.

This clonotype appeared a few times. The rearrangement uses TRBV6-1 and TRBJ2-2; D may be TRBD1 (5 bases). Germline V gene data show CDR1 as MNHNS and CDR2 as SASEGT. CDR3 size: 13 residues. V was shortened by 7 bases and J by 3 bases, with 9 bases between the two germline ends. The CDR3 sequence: CASTDRYTGELFF. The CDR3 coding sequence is TGTGCCAGCACTGACAGATACACCGGGGAGCTGTTTTTT.

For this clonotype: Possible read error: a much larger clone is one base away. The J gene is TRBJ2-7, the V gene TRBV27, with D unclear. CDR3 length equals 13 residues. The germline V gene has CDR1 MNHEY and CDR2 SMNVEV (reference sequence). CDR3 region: CASSLSRLYELYF. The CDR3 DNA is TGTGCCAGCAGTTTATCTCGCCTTTACGAGCTGTACTTC.